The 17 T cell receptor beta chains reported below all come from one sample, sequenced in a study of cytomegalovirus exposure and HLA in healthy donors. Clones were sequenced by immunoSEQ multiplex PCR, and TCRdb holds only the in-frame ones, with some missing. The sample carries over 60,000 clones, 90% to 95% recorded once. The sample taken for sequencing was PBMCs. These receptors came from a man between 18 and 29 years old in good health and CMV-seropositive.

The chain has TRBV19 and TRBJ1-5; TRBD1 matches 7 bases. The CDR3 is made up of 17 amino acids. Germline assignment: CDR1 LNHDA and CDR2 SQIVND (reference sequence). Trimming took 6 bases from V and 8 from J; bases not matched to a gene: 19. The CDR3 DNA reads TGTGCCAGTAGCCTGAGGGAGACAGGGAATCCCTTGGAGCCCCAGCATTTT. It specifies CASSLRETGNPLEPQHF. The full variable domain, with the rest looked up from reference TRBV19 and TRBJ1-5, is DGGITQSPKYLFRKEGQNVTLSCEQNLNHDAMYWYRQDPGQGLRLIYYSQIVNDFQKGDIAEGYSVSREKKESFPLTVTSAQKNPTAFYLCASSLRETGNPLEPQHFGDGTRLSIL.

The CDR3 loop reads CASSLPTPNEQYF. The CDR3 nucleotides read TGTGCCAGCAGCTTACCTACCCCCAACGAGCAGTACTTC. The genes are TRBV11-2 and TRBJ2-7; no firm D call. Germline CDR1 reads SGHAT; CDR2 reads FQNNGV. V dropped 2 bases and J dropped 5 bases, with 10 bases sitting between them. The CDR3 has 13 amino acids. The entire variable domain, with the rest obtained from reference TRBV11-2 and TRBJ2-7, is as follows: EAGVAQSPRYKIIEKRQSVAFWCNPISGHATLYWYQQILGQGPKLLIQFQNNGVVDDSQLPKDRFSAERLKGVDSTLKIQPAKLEDSAVYLCASSLPTPNEQYFGPGTRLTVT.

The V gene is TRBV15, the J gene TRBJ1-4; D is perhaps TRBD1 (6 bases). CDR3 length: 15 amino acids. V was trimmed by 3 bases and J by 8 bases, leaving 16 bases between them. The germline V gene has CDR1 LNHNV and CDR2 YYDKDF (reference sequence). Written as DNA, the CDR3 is TGTGCCACCAGCAGCCCCTGGGGGGGGCACGAAAAACTGTTTTTT. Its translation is CATSSPWGGHEKLFF. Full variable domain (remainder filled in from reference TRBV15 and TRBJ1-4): DAMVIQNPRYQVTQFGKPVTLSCSQTLNHNVMYWYQQKSSQAPKLLFHYYDKDFNNEADTPDNFQSRRPNTSFCFLDIRSPGLGDTAMYLCATSSPWGGHEKLFFGSGTQLSVL.

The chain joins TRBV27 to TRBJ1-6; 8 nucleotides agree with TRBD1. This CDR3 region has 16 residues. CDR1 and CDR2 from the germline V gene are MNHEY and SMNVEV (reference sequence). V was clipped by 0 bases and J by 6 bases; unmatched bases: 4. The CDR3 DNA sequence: TGTGCCAGCAGTTTATCGGGAGGACAGGGTAATTCACCCCTCCACTTT. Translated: CASSLSGGQGNSPLHF.

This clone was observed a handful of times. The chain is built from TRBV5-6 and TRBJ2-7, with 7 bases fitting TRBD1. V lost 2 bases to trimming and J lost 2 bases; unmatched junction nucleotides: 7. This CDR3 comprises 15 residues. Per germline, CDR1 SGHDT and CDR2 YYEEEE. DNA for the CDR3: TGTGCCAGCAGCTTTTCCGGGACAGATACCTACGAGCAGTACTTC. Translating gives CASSFSGTDTYEQYF.

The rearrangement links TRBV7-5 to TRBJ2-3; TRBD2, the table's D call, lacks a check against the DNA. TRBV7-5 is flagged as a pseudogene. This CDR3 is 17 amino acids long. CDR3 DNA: TGTGCCAGAAGCTTAGGGATTAGCGGGGAACTCACAGATACGCAGTATTTT. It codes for CARSLGISGELTDTQYF.

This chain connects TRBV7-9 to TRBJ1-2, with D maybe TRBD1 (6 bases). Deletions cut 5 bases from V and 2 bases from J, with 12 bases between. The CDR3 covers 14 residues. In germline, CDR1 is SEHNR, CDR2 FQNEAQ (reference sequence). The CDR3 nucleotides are TGTGCCAGCAGCCCTGGACAGTGGAACTATGGCTACACCTTC. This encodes CASSPGQWNYGYTF.

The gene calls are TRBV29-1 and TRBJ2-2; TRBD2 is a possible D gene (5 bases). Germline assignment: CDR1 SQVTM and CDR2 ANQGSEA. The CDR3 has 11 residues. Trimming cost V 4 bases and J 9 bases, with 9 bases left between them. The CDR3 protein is CSVARERELFF. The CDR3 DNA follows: TGCAGCGTTGCCCGGGAAAGGGAGCTGTTTTTT.

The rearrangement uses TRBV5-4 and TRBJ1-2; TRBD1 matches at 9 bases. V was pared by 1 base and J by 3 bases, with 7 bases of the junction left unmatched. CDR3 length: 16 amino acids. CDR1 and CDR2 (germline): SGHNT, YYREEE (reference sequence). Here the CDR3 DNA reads TGTGCCAGCAGCTTGTACAGGGGGCAGATCGACTATGGCTACACCTTC. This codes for CASSLYRGQIDYGYTF.

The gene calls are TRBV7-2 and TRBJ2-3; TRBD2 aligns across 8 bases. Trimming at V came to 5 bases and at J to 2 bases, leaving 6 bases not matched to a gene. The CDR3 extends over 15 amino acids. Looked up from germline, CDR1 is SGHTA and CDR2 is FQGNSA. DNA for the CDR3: TGTGCCAGCAGCCGGGGGGGGGTTATCACAGATACGCAGTATTTT. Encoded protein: CASSRGGVITDTQYF. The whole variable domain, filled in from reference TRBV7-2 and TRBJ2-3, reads GAGVSQSPSNKVTEKGKDVELRCDPISGHTALYWYRQSLGQGLEFLIYFQGNSAPDKSGLPSDRFSAERTGGSVSTLTIQRTQQEDSAVYLCASSRGGVITDTQYFGPGTRLTVL.

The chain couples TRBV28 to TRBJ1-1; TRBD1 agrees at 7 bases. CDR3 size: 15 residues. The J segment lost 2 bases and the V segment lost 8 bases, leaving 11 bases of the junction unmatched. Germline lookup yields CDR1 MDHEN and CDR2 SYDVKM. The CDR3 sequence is CASQPPGTANTEAFF. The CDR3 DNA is TGTGCCAGCCAACCCCCCGGGACAGCCAACACTGAAGCTTTCTTT.

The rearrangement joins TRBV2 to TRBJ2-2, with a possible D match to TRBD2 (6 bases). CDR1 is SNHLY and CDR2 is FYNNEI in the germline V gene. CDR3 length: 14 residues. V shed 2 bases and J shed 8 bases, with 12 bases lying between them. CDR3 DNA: TGTGCCAGCAGTGAATGGGACTTCGCTGGGGAGCTGTTTTTT. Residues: CASSEWDFAGELFF.

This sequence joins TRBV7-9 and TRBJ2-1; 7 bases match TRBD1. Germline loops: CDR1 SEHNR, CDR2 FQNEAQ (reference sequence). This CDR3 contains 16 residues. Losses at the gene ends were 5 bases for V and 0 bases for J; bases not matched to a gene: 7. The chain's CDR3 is CASSAATGSSYNEQFF. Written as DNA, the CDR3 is TGTGCCAGCAGCGCCGCGACAGGGAGCTCCTACAATGAGCAGTTCTTC. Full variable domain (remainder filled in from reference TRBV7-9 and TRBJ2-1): DTGVSQNPRHKITKRGQNVTFRCDPISEHNRLYWYRQTLGQGPEFLTYFQNEAQLEKSRLLSDRFSAERPKGSFSTLEIQRTEQGDSAMYLCASSAATGSSYNEQFFGPGTRLTVL.

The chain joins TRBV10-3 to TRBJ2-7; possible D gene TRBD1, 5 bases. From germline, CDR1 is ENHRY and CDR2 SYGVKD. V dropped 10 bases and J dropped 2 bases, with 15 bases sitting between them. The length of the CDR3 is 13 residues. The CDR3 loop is CATLGQGAYEQYF. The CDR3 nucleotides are TGTGCCACCCTGGGCCAAGGGGCCTACGAGCAGTACTTC.

CDR3 residues: CASSGGLAGASYEQYF. CDR3 DNA sequence: TGTGCCAGCAGCGGCGGACTAGCGGGAGCATCTTACGAGCAGTACTTC. The chain combines TRBV7-9 with TRBJ2-7, with TRBD2 matching over 13 bases. Germline CDR1 is SEHNR and CDR2 is FQNEAQ (reference sequence). The CDR3 contains 16 residues. The junction had 8 bases not matched to a gene; V was cut back by 5 bases and J by 4 bases.

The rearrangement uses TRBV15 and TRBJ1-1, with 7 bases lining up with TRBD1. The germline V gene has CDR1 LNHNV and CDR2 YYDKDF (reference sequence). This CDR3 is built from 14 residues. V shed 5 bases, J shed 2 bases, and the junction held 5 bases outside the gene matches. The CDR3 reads CATSSRTGNTEAFF. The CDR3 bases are TGTGCCACCAGCTCCCGGACAGGCAACACTGAAGCTTTCTTT.

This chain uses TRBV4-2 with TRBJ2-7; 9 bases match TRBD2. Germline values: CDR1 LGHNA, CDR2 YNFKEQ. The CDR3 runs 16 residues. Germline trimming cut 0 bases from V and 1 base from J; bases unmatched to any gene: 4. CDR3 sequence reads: CASSQESLAGSYEQYF. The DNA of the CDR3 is TGTGCCAGCAGCCAAGAATCCCTAGCGGGGTCCTACGAGCAGTACTTC.